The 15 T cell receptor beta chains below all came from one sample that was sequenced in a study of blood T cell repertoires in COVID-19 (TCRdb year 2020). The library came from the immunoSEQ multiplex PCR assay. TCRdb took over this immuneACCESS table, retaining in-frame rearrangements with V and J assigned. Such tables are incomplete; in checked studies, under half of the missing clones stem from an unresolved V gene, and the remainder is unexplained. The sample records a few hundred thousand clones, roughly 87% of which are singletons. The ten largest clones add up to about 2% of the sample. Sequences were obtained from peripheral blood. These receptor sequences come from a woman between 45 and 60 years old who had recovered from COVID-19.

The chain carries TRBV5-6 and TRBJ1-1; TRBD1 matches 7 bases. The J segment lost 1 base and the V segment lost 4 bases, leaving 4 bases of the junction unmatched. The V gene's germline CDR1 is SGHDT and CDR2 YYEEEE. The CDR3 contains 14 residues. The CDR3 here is CASSRGTANTEAFF. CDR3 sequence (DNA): TGTGCCAGCAGCCGCGGGACAGCGAACACTGAAGCTTTCTTT.

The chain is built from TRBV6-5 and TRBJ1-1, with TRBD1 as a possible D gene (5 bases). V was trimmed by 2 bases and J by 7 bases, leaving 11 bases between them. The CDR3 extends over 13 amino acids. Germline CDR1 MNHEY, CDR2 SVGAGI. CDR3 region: CASSYDGAGEAFF. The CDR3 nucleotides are TGTGCCAGCAGTTACGATGGGGCTGGTGAAGCTTTCTTT.

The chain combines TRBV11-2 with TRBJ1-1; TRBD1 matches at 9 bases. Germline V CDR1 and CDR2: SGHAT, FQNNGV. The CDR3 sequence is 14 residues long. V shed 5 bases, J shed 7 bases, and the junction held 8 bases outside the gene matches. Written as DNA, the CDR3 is TGTGCCAGCAGCCCAGGGACAGGGCGGATTGAAGCTTTCTTT. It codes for CASSPGTGRIEAFF. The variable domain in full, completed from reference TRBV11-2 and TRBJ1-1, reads EAGVAQSPRYKIIEKRQSVAFWCNPISGHATLYWYQQILGQGPKLLIQFQNNGVVDDSQLPKDRFSAERLKGVDSTLKIQPAKLEDSAVYLCASSPGTGRIEAFFGQGTRLTVV.

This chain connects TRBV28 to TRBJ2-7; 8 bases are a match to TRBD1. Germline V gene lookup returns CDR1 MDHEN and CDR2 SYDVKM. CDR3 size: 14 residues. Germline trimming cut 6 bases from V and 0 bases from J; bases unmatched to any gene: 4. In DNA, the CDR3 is TGTGCCAGCAGCCGGGACAGGTACTCCTACGAGCAGTACTTC. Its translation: CASSRDRYSYEQYF.

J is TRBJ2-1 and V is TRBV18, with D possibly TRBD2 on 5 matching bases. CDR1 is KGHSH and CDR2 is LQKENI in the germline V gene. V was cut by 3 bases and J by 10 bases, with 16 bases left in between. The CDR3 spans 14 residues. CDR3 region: CASSPIGRENEQFF. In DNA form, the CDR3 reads TGTGCCAGCTCACCGATCGGTCGGGAAAACGAGCAGTTCTTC.

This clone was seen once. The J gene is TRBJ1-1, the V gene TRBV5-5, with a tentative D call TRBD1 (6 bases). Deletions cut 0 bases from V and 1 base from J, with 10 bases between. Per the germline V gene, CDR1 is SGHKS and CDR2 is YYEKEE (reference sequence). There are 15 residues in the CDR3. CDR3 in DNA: TGTGCCAGCAGCTTGGTCGCAGGGGCGAACACTGAAGCTTTCTTT. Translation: CASSLVAGANTEAFF.

The CDR3 nucleotides are TGTGCCAGCAGTGAAGCGGTCGGCTACACCTTC. Translated: CASSEAVGYTF. The chain couples TRBV25-1 to TRBJ1-2; D remains ambiguous. Germline CDR1 and CDR2: MGHDK and SYGVNS. Trimming removed 2 bases from V and 8 bases from J, with 6 bases in between. CDR3 length: 11 residues.

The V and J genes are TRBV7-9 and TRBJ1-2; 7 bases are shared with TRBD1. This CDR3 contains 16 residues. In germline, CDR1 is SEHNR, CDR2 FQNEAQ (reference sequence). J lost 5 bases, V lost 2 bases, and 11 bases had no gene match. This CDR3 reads CASSLKRGLQGYGYTF. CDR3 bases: TGTGCCAGCAGCTTAAAGAGGGGGCTGCAGGGTTATGGCTACACCTTC.

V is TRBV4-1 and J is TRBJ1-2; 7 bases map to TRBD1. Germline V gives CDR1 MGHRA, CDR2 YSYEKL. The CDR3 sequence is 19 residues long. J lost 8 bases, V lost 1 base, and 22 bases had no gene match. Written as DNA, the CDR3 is TGCGCCAGCAGCCAAGGGGACAGATTTTCTCAAAGCCCCCTATCGGGCTACACCTTC. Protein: CASSQGDRFSQSPLSGYTF.

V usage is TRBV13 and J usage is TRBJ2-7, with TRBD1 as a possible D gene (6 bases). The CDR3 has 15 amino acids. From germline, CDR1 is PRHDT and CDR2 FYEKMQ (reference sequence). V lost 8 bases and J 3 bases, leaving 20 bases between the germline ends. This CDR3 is CASGPRQVRNYEQYF. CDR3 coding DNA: TGTGCCAGCGGCCCACGACAGGTCCGGAACTACGAGCAGTACTTC.

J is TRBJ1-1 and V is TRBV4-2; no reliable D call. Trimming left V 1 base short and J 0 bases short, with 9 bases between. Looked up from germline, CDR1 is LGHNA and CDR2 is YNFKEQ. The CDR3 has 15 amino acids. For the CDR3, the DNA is TGTGCCAGCAGCCAAGCGCGGCAGCTGAACACTGAAGCTTTCTTT. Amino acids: CASSQARQLNTEAFF.

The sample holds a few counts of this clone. The CDR3 DNA reads as TGTGCCAGCAGGGTCAGGGCTAATAGCAATCAGCCCCAGCATTTT. It codes for CASRVRANSNQPQHF. This chain links TRBV7-8 with TRBJ1-5; perhaps TRBD1 as D (5 bases). The V gene lost 6 bases and the J gene lost 0 bases, with 12 bases spanning the gap. Germline V gene lookup returns CDR1 SGHVS and CDR2 FQNEAQ. The CDR3 runs 15 residues.

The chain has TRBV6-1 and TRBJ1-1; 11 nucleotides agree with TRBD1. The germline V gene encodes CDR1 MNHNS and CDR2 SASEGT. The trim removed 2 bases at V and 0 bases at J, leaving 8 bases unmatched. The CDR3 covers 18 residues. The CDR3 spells CASSEPRLDRGLNTEAFF. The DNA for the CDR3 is TGTGCCAGCAGTGAACCCCGATTGGACAGGGGGCTGAACACTGAAGCTTTCTTT.

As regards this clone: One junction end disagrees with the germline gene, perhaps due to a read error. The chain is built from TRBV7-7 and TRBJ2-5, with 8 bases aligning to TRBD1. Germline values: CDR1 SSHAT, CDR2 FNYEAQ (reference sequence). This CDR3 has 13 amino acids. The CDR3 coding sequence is TGTGCTAGCAGCACGGACAGGGTAGAGACCCAGTACTTC. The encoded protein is CASSTDRVETQYF. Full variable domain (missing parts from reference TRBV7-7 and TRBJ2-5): GAGVSQSPRYKVTKRGQDVTLRCDPISSHATLYWYQQALGQGPEFLTYFNYEAQPDKSGLPSDRFSAERPEGSISTLTIQRTEQRDSAMYRCASSTDRVETQYFGPGTRLLVL.

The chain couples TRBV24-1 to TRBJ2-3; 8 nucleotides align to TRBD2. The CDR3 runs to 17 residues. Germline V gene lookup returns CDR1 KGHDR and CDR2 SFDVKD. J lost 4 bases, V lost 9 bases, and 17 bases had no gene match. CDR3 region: CATSPGLGTSTPDTQYF. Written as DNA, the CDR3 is TGTGCCACCTCCCCCGGTTTGGGGACTAGTACGCCAGATACGCAGTATTTT.